Below, 23 T cell receptor beta chains from the same sample are listed, as sequenced in a study of glioma-infiltrating T cells. Amplification of TCR alpha and beta CDR3 regions from RNA used iRepertoire nested multiplex PCR. TCRdb re-analysed the multiplex PCR reads in MiXCR, keeping a single row per CDR3 protein. The sample includes about 180,000 distinct CDR3 sequences, more than 35% of them seen just once. Specimen: glioma tissue, nonneoplastic brain tissue, or PBMCs (not recorded which). The source is a human donor with low-grade glioma or glioblastoma, undergoing nonglioma brain surgery, or in good health (not recorded which).

This clonotype appeared many times. The V and J genes are TRBV27 and TRBJ2-3; D might be TRBD2 (6 bases). CDR1 and CDR2 from the germline V gene are MNHEY and SMNVEV (reference sequence). There are 13 residues in the CDR3. Trimming stripped 9 bases from V and 2 bases from J, with 12 bases between. The DNA for the CDR3 is TGTGCCAGGCCCTGGGACTTCACAGATACGCAGTATTTT. Amino acids: CARPWDFTDTQYF.

Comment on this clonotype: Being one base from a much bigger clone, this may be a read error. This rearrangement joins TRBV28 to TRBJ2-7; D is uncertain. The CDR3 has 13 residues. Germline-derived CDR1 and CDR2 are MDHEN and SYDVKM. The CDR3 loop is CASSFRWRYEKYF. CDR3 DNA: TGTGCCAGCAGTTTTAGGTGGCGCTACGAGAAGTACTTC.

The sample holds many counts of this clonotype. The CDR3 DNA sequence: TGCAGTGCTCCGGCCGGGGAGGAATATGGCTACACCTTC. Translating it yields CSAPAGEEYGYTF. This chain links TRBV20-1 with TRBJ1-2; D is unclear. The V end was cut by 5 bases, the J end by 5 bases, with 15 bases between. The CDR3 covers 13 residues. CDR1 and CDR2 from the germline V gene are DFQATT and SNEGSKA (reference sequence).

This clonotype was seen many times. The chain employs TRBV29-1 and TRBJ2-5; a possible D gene is TRBD2 (6 bases). Trimming cost V 0 bases and J 3 bases, with 8 bases left between them. The CDR3 contains 13 residues. The V gene's germline CDR1 is SQVTM and CDR2 ANQGSEA. This CDR3 reads CSVEDRGKETQYF. The CDR3 bases are TGCAGCGTTGAAGATCGGGGGAAAGAGACCCAGTACTTC.

This clonotype was counted a few times. The V gene is TRBV14, the J gene TRBJ2-1, with TRBD2 matching over 8 bases. After removal of 4 bases from V and 2 bases from J, the junction contained 7 bases not matched to a gene. The CDR3 is 16 amino acids. CDR1 and CDR2 from the germline V gene are SGHDN and FVKESK. Written as DNA, the CDR3 is TGTGCCAGCAGCCCACGCGGGAGGATAACCTACAATGAGCAGTTCTTC. Its translation is CASSPRGRITYNEQFF.

This chain joins TRBV28 and TRBJ1-2; 9 nucleotides agree with TRBD1. Germline CDR1 MDHEN, CDR2 SYDVKM. V shed 6 bases, J shed 2 bases, and the junction held 13 bases outside the gene matches. The CDR3 spans 17 residues. CDR3 sequence reads: CASSPQYDRGKNYGYTF. CDR3 nucleotides: TGTGCCAGCAGCCCGCAATACGACAGGGGGAAGAACTATGGCTACACCTTC.

Details on this clonotype: Just one base apart from a much larger clone, this may be a read error. The rearrangement uses TRBV10-2 and TRBJ1-3; TRBD1 might be the D (5 bases). CDR3 size: 15 residues. The V end was cut by 4 bases, the J end by 4 bases, with 14 bases between. Germline CDR1 and CDR2: WSHSY and SAAADI. The CDR3 sequence is CASSGSRAGGNTIYF. The CDR3, as DNA: TGCGCCAGCAGTGGGAGTCGGGCAGGGGGAAACACCATATATTTT.

This clonotype appeared a few times. This chain connects TRBV5-4 to TRBJ1-3, with 10 bases that match TRBD1. CDR1 is SGHNT, CDR2 YYREEE, per germline (reference sequence). The CDR3 extends over 15 amino acids. The V segment lost 5 bases and the J segment 2 bases; nucleotides outside the gene matches: 4. The chain's CDR3 is CASRRTGGTGNTIYF. In nucleotides, the CDR3 is TGTGCCAGCAGGCGGACAGGGGGAACTGGAAACACCATATATTTT.

This clonotype has at least ten counts. V is TRBV15 and J is TRBJ1-5; D is unresolved. There are 12 residues in the CDR3. The V end lost 0 bases, the J end lost 5 bases, and 2 bases lay between the germline ends. CDR1 is LNHNV and CDR2 is YYDKDF in the germline V gene (reference sequence). This chain's CDR3 is CATSREYQPQHF. The DNA for the CDR3 is TGTGCCACCAGCAGAGAATATCAGCCCCAGCATTTT.

On this clonotype itself: Here the CDR3 omits its conserved ending phenylalanine or tryptophan, so a read error is the likely source. The V gene is TRBV6-5, the J gene TRBJ2-1; D is ambiguous. The CDR3 covers 13 residues. V was cut by 5 bases and J by 6 bases, with 11 bases left in between. Germline loops: CDR1 MNHEY, CDR2 SVGAGI. CDR3 DNA: TGTGCCAGCAGTGAATCGGTTAGCAATGAGCAGTTCTCC. Protein sequence: CASSESVSNEQFS.

In the case of this clonotype: This sequence may be a read error, since a much larger clone differs from it by one base. V and J are TRBV28 and TRBJ2-7; 10 nucleotides line up with TRBD1. The CDR3 totals 17 residues. In germline, CDR1 is MDHEN, CDR2 SYDVKM. Losses at the gene ends were 5 bases for V and 0 bases for J; bases not matched to a gene: 10. The CDR3 reads CASSGTGVLSHSYEQYF. As DNA, the CDR3 is TGTGCCAGCAGTGGGACAGGGGTCCTATCACACTCCTACGAGCAGTACTTC.

This clonotype was seen a handful of times. The V call is TRBV28, the J call TRBJ2-6, with 9 nucleotides matching TRBD1. The length of the CDR3 is 16 residues. V lost 4 bases and J lost 2; bases outside the gene matches: 3. Germline V CDR1 and CDR2: MDHEN, SYDVKM. DNA for the CDR3: TGTGCCAGCAGTTCTACAGGGGGCGCTGGGGCCAACGTCCTGACTTTC. Protein product: CASSSTGGAGANVLTF. Complete variable domain (other parts from reference TRBV28 and TRBJ2-6): DVKVTQSSRYLVKRTGEKVFLECVQDMDHENMFWYRQDPGLGLRLIYFSYDVKMKEKGDIPEGYSVSREKKERFSLILESASTNQTSMYLCASSSTGGAGANVLTFGAGSRLTVL.

This rearrangement joins TRBV19 to TRBJ2-1; 7 bases agree with TRBD1. After removal of 3 bases from V and 2 bases from J, the junction contained 4 bases not matched to a gene. Looked up from germline, CDR1 is LNHDA and CDR2 is SQIVND (reference sequence). The CDR3 consists of 15 residues. CDR3 sequence reads: CASSILQGTYNEQFF. As DNA, the CDR3 is TGTGCCAGTAGTATTTTACAGGGGACCTACAATGAGCAGTTCTTC.

This clonotype came up many times. V usage is TRBV12-3 or TRBV12-4 and J usage is TRBJ2-5, with a tentative D call TRBD2 (6 bases). The CDR3 has 13 amino acids. Trimming removed 4 bases at V and 5 bases at J, with 11 bases between. CDR3 sequence reads: CASSSSSEETQYF. The CDR3 DNA follows: TGTGCCAGCAGTTCTTCTAGCGAGGAGACCCAGTACTTC.

This clonotype has only a few counts. V gene TRBV28 combines with J gene TRBJ2-6; 9 nucleotides agree with TRBD1. CDR1 and CDR2 from the germline V gene are MDHEN and SYDVKM. The CDR3 is 14 amino acids. Trimming at V came to 9 bases and at J to 2 bases, leaving 2 bases not matched to a gene. The CDR3, as DNA: TGTGCCAGTCGACAGGGGGCTGGGGCCAACGTCCTGACTTTC. It is translated as CASRQGAGANVLTF.

Concerning this clonotype itself: Just one base apart from a much larger clone, this may be a read error. The rearrangement uses TRBV6-5 and TRBJ2-7; 8 nucleotides match TRBD2. The junction had 11 bases not matched to a gene; V was cut back by 10 bases and J by 3 bases. The V gene's germline CDR1 is MNHEY and CDR2 SVGAGI. The CDR3 is 14 residues long. CDR3 bases: TGTGCCACCAAACCCGATGCGGGAGGCTACGAGCAGTACTTC. Amino acid sequence: CATKPDAGGYEQYF.

Points on this clonotype: This sequence may be a read error, since a much larger clone differs from it by one base. CDR3 bases: TGTGCCAGCACCGGGCTAACATATACGCAGTATTTT. Protein product: CASTGLTYTQYF. This rearrangement joins TRBV6-1 to TRBJ2-3; no clear D. This CDR3 contains 12 residues. Germline V gene lookup returns CDR1 MNHNS and CDR2 SASEGT. Trimming pared 7 bases from V and 7 bases from J, leaving 12 bases between.

This chain connects TRBV20-1 to TRBJ2-7, with TRBD2 matching over 10 bases. From germline, CDR1 is DFQATT and CDR2 SNEGSKA (reference sequence). V lost 5 bases, J lost 3 bases, and 10 bases stayed unmatched. The CDR3 extends over 15 amino acids. The CDR3 reads CSAGLGASGSYEQYF. The CDR3 DNA follows: TGCAGTGCTGGGCTCGGGGCTAGCGGGAGCTACGAGCAGTACTTC.

Concerning this clonotype: A much larger clone lies one base from this, so it may be a read error. The chain is built from TRBV28 and TRBJ2-5; D is perhaps TRBD2 (5 bases). Trimming removed 1 base from V and 5 bases from J, with 11 bases in between. Germline CDR1 MDHEN, CDR2 SYDVKM. The CDR3 consists of 14 residues. CDR3 protein: CASSLSGKQETQYF. DNA of the CDR3: TGTGCCAGCAGTTTATCCGGGAAACAGGAGACCCAGTACTTC.

As to this clonotype: One base away lies a much larger clone, so this may be a sequencing read error. The J gene is TRBJ1-5, the V gene TRBV7-9; D is ambiguous. Germline CDR1 and CDR2: SEHNR and FQNEAQ (reference sequence). Trimming pared 5 bases from V and 4 bases from J, leaving 12 bases between. The CDR3 has 14 residues. As DNA, the CDR3 is TGTGCCAGCAGCGCTAAAGGGTGGAATCAGCCCCAGCATTTT. Translation: CASSAKGWNQPQHF.

With regard to this clonotype: In this CDR3 the conserved last residue, phenylalanine or tryptophan, is missing, so a read error is likely. The V gene is TRBV2, the J gene TRBJ1-5, with D perhaps TRBD1 (5 bases). Deletions cut 9 bases from V and 0 bases from J, with 12 bases between. This CDR3 spans 14 amino acids. Germline assignment: CDR1 SNHLY and CDR2 FYNNEI. CDR3 protein: CARRDRFSNQPQHL. CDR3 nucleotide sequence: TGTGCCAGAAGAGACAGATTTAGCAATCAGCCCCAGCATCTT.

Notes on this clonotype: Given a much more abundant clone one base away, this may be a read error. V and J are TRBV20-1 and TRBJ2-7; 7 nucleotides match TRBD2. The CDR3 is 14 amino acids. Unmatched junction bases numbered 9, after V lost 1 base and J lost 6 bases. The V gene's germline CDR1 is DFQATT and CDR2 SNEGSKA (reference sequence). In nucleotides, the CDR3 is TGCAGTGCTAGAGGGGGGGGGGATATCCGCGAGCAGTACTTC. The encoded protein is CSARGGGDIREQYF.

This clonotype showed up many times. The chain has TRBV28 and TRBJ1-1; the match to TRBD1 covers 7 bases. The CDR3 consists of 13 residues. After removal of 4 bases from V and 1 base from J, the junction contained 0 bases not matched to a gene. Germline V CDR1 and CDR2: MDHEN, SYDVKM. The DNA for the CDR3 is TGTGCCAGCAGTTGGGACAGGAACACTGAAGCTTTCTTT. Amino acids: CASSWDRNTEAFF.